Included here is one T cell receptor (beta chain) sequence, with context. The naive CD8 subset, CD45RO-negative cells positively selected for CCR7, excluded terminally differentiated effector memory CD45RA+ cells. Germline V gene sequence: CDR1 SGDLS, CDR2 YYNGEE. V shed 0 bases and J 3 bases; nucleotides not matched to a gene: 7. The CDR3 spans 17 residues. These data are taken from a study of shared clonotypes between healthy human individuals. Assay runs were performed at deep level. Several immunoSEQ plates held equal portions of the genomic DNA taken from each subset. In the original workflow: Sequence data from immunoSEQ were junction-only and lacked quality scores; consequently, filtering differed. Libraries were prepared by immunoSEQ multiplex PCR; TCRdb keeps only in-frame clonotypes and omits some of them. V and J calls and clone size are those listed in that table; D and trimming were worked out from the DNA. This repertoire shows millions of clones, about 92% found once; its top ten account for over 1.5%.

Sequencing was performed on naive CD8+ T cells from PBMCs. The TCR originated in a man between 18 and 35 years old in good health. Some clones in this sample may be carry-over from other donors' samples. This chain joins TRBV9 and TRBJ2-3; 10 bases fit TRBD2. For the CDR3, the DNA is TGTGCCAGCAGCGTAGACGGTAGCGGGAGGCGGACAGATACGCAGTATTTT. Translation: CASSVDGSGRRTDTQYF.